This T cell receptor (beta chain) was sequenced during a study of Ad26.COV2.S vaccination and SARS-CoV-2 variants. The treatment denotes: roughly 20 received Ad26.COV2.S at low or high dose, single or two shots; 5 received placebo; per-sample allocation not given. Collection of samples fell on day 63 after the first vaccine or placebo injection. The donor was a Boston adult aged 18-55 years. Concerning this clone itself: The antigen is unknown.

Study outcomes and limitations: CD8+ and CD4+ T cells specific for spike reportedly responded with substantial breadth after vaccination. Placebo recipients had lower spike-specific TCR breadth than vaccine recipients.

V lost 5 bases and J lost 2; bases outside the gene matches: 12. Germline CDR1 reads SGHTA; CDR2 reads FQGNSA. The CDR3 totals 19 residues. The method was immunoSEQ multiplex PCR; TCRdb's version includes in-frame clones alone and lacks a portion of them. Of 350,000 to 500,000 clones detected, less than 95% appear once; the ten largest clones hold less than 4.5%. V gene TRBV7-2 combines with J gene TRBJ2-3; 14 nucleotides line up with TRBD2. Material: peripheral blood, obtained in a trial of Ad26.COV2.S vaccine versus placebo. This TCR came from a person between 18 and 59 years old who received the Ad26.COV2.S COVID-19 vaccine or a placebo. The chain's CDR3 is CASSPGTSGSKHLTDTQYF. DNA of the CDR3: TGTGCCAGCAGCCCGGGGACTAGCGGGAGTAAGCATCTCACAGATACGCAGTATTTT.